The 18 T cell receptor beta chains listed next were all sequenced from one sample in a study of blood T cells in healthy people across ages. The authors ran a second PCR of about 6 to 11 cycles using a sample-barcoded 5' primer and a J-beta primer mix. TCRdb redid the calling of the 5' RACE reads with MiXCR, one entry per CDR3 protein. The sample includes fewer than 2 million distinct CDR3 sequences, about two fifths of them seen just once. The sample taken for sequencing was blood. These receptors all come from a human donor in good health.

This clonotype has just a few counts. The chain employs TRBV4-1 and TRBJ2-1; D gene uncertain. There are 13 residues in the CDR3. Germline V CDR1 and CDR2: MGHRA, YSYEKL. Trimming shortened V by 1 base and J by 7 bases, and 8 bases separated the two germline ends. CDR3 DNA: TGCGCCAGCAGCCAAGTATTAAGGAATGAGCAGTTCTTC. This sequence encodes CASSQVLRNEQFF.

This chain connects TRBV6-5 to TRBJ1-4; no firm D call. Germline CDR1 reads MNHEY; CDR2 reads SVGAGI. The CDR3 loop spans 14 amino acids. Trimming cost V 4 bases and J 11 bases, with 17 bases left between them. The chain's CDR3 is CASSLGLGMGKLFF. DNA of the CDR3: TGTGCCAGCAGTTTGGGCCTGGGAATGGGGAAACTGTTTTTT.

The J gene is TRBJ2-3, the V gene TRBV4-3; the match to TRBD1 covers 8 bases. The ends lost 0 bases at V and 5 bases at J; junction bases unmatched: 7. Germline V gives CDR1 LGHNA, CDR2 YSLEER. The CDR3 is 16 residues long. The CDR3 DNA reads TGCGCCAGCAGCCAAGAGGGGACAGGCGGTGTAGATACGCAGTATTTT. This gives the protein CASSQEGTGGVDTQYF.

V gene TRBV5-1 combines with J gene TRBJ2-3; 9 bases are shared with TRBD2. CDR3 size: 17 residues. Germline trimming cut 0 bases from V and 3 bases from J; bases unmatched to any gene: 8. Germline V lookup: CDR1 SGHRS, CDR2 YFSETQ. The CDR3 bases are TGCGCCAGCAGCTTGGAGTCTAGCGGGGTTCAAACAGATACGCAGTATTTT. Protein sequence: CASSLESSGVQTDTQYF.

The chain links TRBV6-2 or TRBV6-3 to TRBJ2-1; D possibly corresponds to TRBD1 (5 bases). This CDR3 has 15 amino acids. Per germline, CDR1 MNHEY and CDR2 SVGEGT. V shed 7 bases and J shed 13 bases, with 26 bases lying between them. CDR3 in DNA: TGTGCCAGCACTATAGCAGGGTCAGGCGACGAGACCCAGTTCTTC. Protein product: CASTIAGSGDETQFF.

The DNA of the CDR3 is TGCAGCGTTGAACTTCCTGATTCCGTTTCATACGAGCAGTACTTC. Protein sequence: CSVELPDSVSYEQYF. The rearrangement uses TRBV29-1 and TRBJ2-7; D gene unclear. Germline V CDR1 and CDR2: SQVTM, ANQGSEA. V shed 2 bases and J shed 4 bases, with 18 bases lying between them. The CDR3 length is 15 residues.

This chain joins TRBV28 and TRBJ2-3; 8 bases are shared with TRBD1. Germline-derived CDR1 and CDR2 are MDHEN and SYDVKM. The junction had 11 bases not matched to a gene; V was cut back by 7 bases and J by 5 bases. The CDR3 loop spans 15 amino acids. CDR3 region: CASNRLGQGVDTQYF. Here the CDR3 DNA reads TGTGCCAGCAATCGGCTAGGACAGGGTGTAGATACGCAGTATTTT.

This clonotype was detected a few times. This chain joins TRBV4-3 and TRBJ1-2; D unclear. This CDR3 contains 15 residues. With 1 base removed from V and 4 bases from J, the gap between germline ends came to 13 bases. Germline CDR1 LGHNA, CDR2 YSLEER. CDR3 region: CASSQANTNSYGYTF. CDR3 DNA: TGCGCCAGCAGCCAAGCTAACACCAACTCCTATGGCTACACCTTC.

On this clonotype itself: The junction departs from the called germline gene at one end, perhaps through a read error. The V and J genes are TRBV7-2 and TRBJ2-3; 16 positions agree with TRBD2. The CDR3 is made up of 15 amino acids. Per germline, CDR1 SGHTA and CDR2 FQGNSA. In DNA, the CDR3 is TGTGCCGGCAGCTTAGGGACTAGCGGGGGGGATAAGCAGTATTTT. This gives the protein CAGSLGTSGGDKQYF.

Only a few counts were recorded for this clonotype. This sequence joins TRBV20-1 and TRBJ2-4; the D gene is possibly TRBD2 (6 bases). Trimming shortened V by 5 bases and J by 8 bases, and 16 bases separated the two germline ends. Germline V gene sequence: CDR1 DFQATT, CDR2 SNEGSKA (reference sequence). CDR3 size: 13 residues. The CDR3 region is CSAPLRGVDIQYF. The CDR3 region has the DNA TGCAGTGCTCCCCTGCGGGGTGTGGACATTCAGTACTTC.

The genes are TRBV7-8 and TRBJ2-1; TRBD1 agrees at 10 bases. Trimming took 1 base from V and 9 from J; bases not matched to a gene: 6. CDR3 length: 15 residues. Germline V lookup: CDR1 SGHVS, CDR2 FQNEAQ. The CDR3 nucleotides are TGTGCCAGCAGCTTAGGGAGACAGGGGGCGGGTGAGCAGTTCTTC. Protein: CASSLGRQGAGEQFF.

This clonotype has a handful of counts. The chain is built from TRBV7-9 and TRBJ1-1; D ambiguous. The germline V gene encodes CDR1 SEHNR and CDR2 FQNEAQ (reference sequence). CDR3 length: 15 amino acids. The ends were cut back, 0 bases at V and 4 bases at J, with 12 bases in the middle. CDR3 nucleotides: TGTGCCAGCAGCTTAGCTCGGGGTTGGGCCACTGAAGCTTTCTTT. Protein sequence: CASSLARGWATEAFF.

This clonotype was found a few times. The chain links TRBV10-3 to TRBJ2-3, with 7 bases lining up with TRBD2. The V gene end was trimmed by 6 bases and the J gene end by 0 bases; junction bases not matched to a gene: 12. The germline gives CDR1 ENHRY, CDR2 SYGVKD. This CDR3 is built from 17 residues. Here the CDR3 reads CAIRDPGLAESTDTQYF. CDR3 in DNA: TGTGCCATCAGGGACCCTGGGCTAGCGGAAAGCACAGATACGCAGTATTTT.

This clonotype was seen just once. V gene TRBV7-2 combines with J gene TRBJ1-1; 8 bases map to TRBD1. The CDR3 loop spans 14 amino acids. Germline values: CDR1 SGHTA, CDR2 FQGNSA. J gave up 5 bases and V 4 bases, and 6 bases lay outside the gene matches. CDR3 DNA: TGTGCCAGCAGCTACCAGGGGGCGAAGACTGAAGCTTTCTTT. Translated, it gives CASSYQGAKTEAFF.

This clonotype came up once. One end of the junction fails to match germline, which may point to a read error. As DNA, the CDR3 is TGTGCCGCCAGCAGAGATTTGTTGGCACCCTCTAACTATGGCTACACCTTC. Translation gives CAASRDLLAPSNYGYTF. This chain joins TRBV15 and TRBJ1-2, with D unclear. In germline, CDR1 is LNHNV, CDR2 YYDKDF (reference sequence). The CDR3 has 17 residues. The complete variable domain, with remaining parts taken from reference TRBV15 and TRBJ1-2, reads DAMVIQNPRYQVTQFGKPVTLSCSQTLNHNVMYWYQQKSSQAPKLLFHYYDKDFNNEADTPDNFQSRRPNTSFCFLDIRSPGLGDTAMYLCAASRDLLAPSNYGYTFGSGTRLTVV.

The chain has TRBV2 and TRBJ2-3; possible D gene TRBD2, 5 bases. This CDR3 is 15 amino acids long. V lost 5 bases to trimming and J lost 2 bases, with 14 bases between them. Germline values: CDR1 SNHLY, CDR2 FYNNEI. The CDR3 DNA follows: TGTGCCAGCAGTAGCGCGGGTCGGTTCACAGATACGCAGTATTTT. Protein sequence: CASSSAGRFTDTQYF.

The chain employs TRBV6-6 and TRBJ2-7, with TRBD2 as a possible D gene (7 bases). The CDR3 length is 14 residues. Per the germline V gene, CDR1 is MNHNY and CDR2 is SVGAGI (reference sequence). The V end lost 3 bases, the J end lost 2 bases, and 11 bases lay between the germline ends. The CDR3 DNA follows: TGTGCCAGCAGTTATCAGGGGACTACCTACGAGCAGTACTTC. It translates to CASSYQGTTYEQYF.

V is TRBV7-9 and J is TRBJ1-1, with no clear D. Per the germline V gene, CDR1 is SEHNR and CDR2 is FQNEAQ (reference sequence). Between the trimmed V and J ends, which lost 8 bases and 0 bases, there was a span of 10 bases. The CDR3 covers 13 residues. For the CDR3, the DNA is TGTGCCAGCGTAGGGCAGTTGAACACTGAAGCTTTCTTT. Its translation is CASVGQLNTEAFF.